This T cell receptor beta chain emerged from a study of blood T cell repertoires in COVID-19. At the level of the study: The analysed material was cDNA or gDNA that came from T cells, B-cell-depleted T cells, or PBMCs.

There are 17 residues in the CDR3. The V end was cut by 5 bases, the J end by 0 bases, with 14 bases between. Germline lookup yields CDR1 SGHTA and CDR2 FQGNSA. Some clones are missing from TCRdb's copy, which holds only in-frame ones; the method was immunoSEQ multiplex PCR. This sample has approximately 300,000 clones, with around 83% found just once. Input material: peripheral blood. The TCR originated in a woman aged 45-65 years with acute or convalescent COVID-19. This chain joins TRBV7-2 and TRBJ2-6; D gene ambiguous. The CDR3 DNA follows: TGTGCCAGCAGCCCCCGATCCGTACACTCTGGGGCCAACGTCCTGACTTTC. Translating gives CASSPRSVHSGANVLTF. Complete variable domain (other parts from reference TRBV7-2 and TRBJ2-6): GAGVSQSPSNKVTEKGKDVELRCDPISGHTALYWYRQSLGQGLEFLIYFQGNSAPDKSGLPSDRFSAERTGGSVSTLTIQRTQQEDSAVYLCASSPRSVHSGANVLTFGAGSRLTVL.